This TCR beta chain was recovered during a study of T-cell memory formation after mild COVID-19. This clonotype came up a few times. Its antigen is unidentified. Study-wide findings and caveats: Some clones that responded were present in memory (sampled pre-infection), which suggests cross-reactive memory joined. Chiefly within CM and EM were the contracting CD4+ clones; CD8+ ones were within EMRA.

Trimming took 4 bases from V and 0 from J, leaving 8 bases between them. The CDR3 contains 14 residues. Germline V lookup: CDR1 SGHKS, CDR2 YYEKEE (reference sequence). TCRdb re-derived calls from the 5' RACE reads in MiXCR, one entry per CDR3 protein. The data show 430,000 or so distinct CDR3 sequences, with roughly 23% seen just once and under 15% held by the top ten. The sequence came from an adult woman who had mild COVID-19 (a few samples of this study predate the infection). Cell type and time point are not known. The V gene is TRBV5-5, the J gene TRBJ1-3, with D unclear. The sequencing input was PBMCs or a T cell subset sorted from them (not recorded which). The CDR3 DNA follows: TGTGCCAGCAGCGCCGGGATCTCTGGAAACACCATATATTTT. As protein: CASSAGISGNTIYF. Full variable domain (outside the CDR3, taken from reference TRBV5-5 and TRBJ1-3): DAGVTQSPTHLIKTRGQQVTLRCSPISGHKSVSWYQQVLGQGPQFIFQYYEKEERGRGNFPDRFSARQFPNYSSELNVNALLLGDSALYLCASSAGISGNTIYFGEGSWLTVV.